The 21 T cell receptor beta chains in this list originate from one sample, sequenced in a study of cytomegalovirus exposure and HLA in healthy donors. It was with 60 Vbeta and 13 Jbeta primers that the PCR ran. This table comes from immunoSEQ multiplex PCR, and its TCRdb copy is limited to in-frame clones, with some not included. This table holds under 60,000 clones. Sample: PBMCs. The receptors come from a woman between 25 and 40 years old in good health and CMV-seropositive.

The rearrangement uses TRBV6-6 and TRBJ2-7, with 11 bases identical to TRBD2. Germline V gene data show CDR1 as MNHNY and CDR2 as SVGAGI (reference sequence). V shed 6 bases and J 0 bases; nucleotides not matched to a gene: 4. CDR3 length equals 15 residues. The CDR3 region has the DNA TGTGCCAGCAGACTAGCGGGAGATTACTCCTACGAGCAGTACTTC. Protein product: CASRLAGDYSYEQYF.

About this clone itself: Other DNA sequences in this sample translate to the same CDR3. The genes are TRBV14 and TRBJ2-3; D is perhaps TRBD2 (5 bases). The V gene lost 8 bases and the J gene lost 6 bases, with 21 bases spanning the gap. CDR3 length equals 15 residues. The germline gives CDR1 SGHDN, CDR2 FVKESK. The CDR3 DNA reads as TGTGCCAGCTCCCCCGGACTCGAGTTATGGGATACGCAGTATTTT. Translated, it gives CASSPGLELWDTQYF.

The J gene is TRBJ1-4, the V gene TRBV28; D uncertain. This CDR3 contains 14 residues. V was shortened by 6 bases and J by 4 bases, with 12 bases between the two germline ends. Looked up from germline, CDR1 is MDHEN and CDR2 is SYDVKM. The CDR3 sequence is CASRETARNEKLFF. The CDR3 DNA reads as TGTGCCAGCAGAGAAACTGCGCGTAATGAAAAACTGTTTTTT.

As DNA, the CDR3 is TGTGCCAGCTCACCCGAGACAGGGGTGAATGAGCAGTTCTTC. As protein: CASSPETGVNEQFF. The chain has TRBV18 and TRBJ2-1; TRBD1 matches at 8 bases. The germline gives CDR1 KGHSH, CDR2 LQKENI. This CDR3 is 14 amino acids long. V dropped 3 bases and J dropped 7; count of bases not matched to a gene: 5. Full variable domain (missing parts from reference TRBV18 and TRBJ2-1): NAGVMQNPRHLVRRRGQEARLRCSPMKGHSHVYWYRQLPEEGLKFMVYLQKENIIDESGMPKERFSAEFPKEGPSILRIQQVVRGDSAAYFCASSPETGVNEQFFGPGTRLTVL.

The chain has TRBV4-1 and TRBJ2-6; 7 bases agree with TRBD1. Germline V gene lookup returns CDR1 MGHRA and CDR2 YSYEKL. V gave up 1 base and J gave up 5 bases; unmatched junction bases: 2. The CDR3 has 15 amino acids. The CDR3 DNA sequence: TGCGCCAGCAGCCAAGGACAGGGACGGGCCAACGTCCTGACTTTC. The encoded protein is CASSQGQGRANVLTF.

This chain links TRBV11-2 with TRBJ1-2; 7 bases are shared with TRBD1. J was trimmed by 2 bases and V by 6 bases; bases with no gene match: 3. Germline V gene lookup returns CDR1 SGHAT and CDR2 FQNNGV. The CDR3 extends over 13 amino acids. As DNA, the CDR3 is TGTGCCAGCAGTCAGGGACAGAACTATGGCTACACCTTC. Translated, it gives CASSQGQNYGYTF.

The chain is built from TRBV30 and TRBJ2-1, with 14 bases aligning to TRBD2. The CDR3 is 16 amino acids. Germline V gives CDR1 GTSNPN, CDR2 SVGIG (reference sequence). The trim removed 3 bases at V and 6 bases at J, leaving 7 bases unmatched. The CDR3 loop reads CAWSPDGLAGGNEQFF. The CDR3 bases are TGTGCCTGGAGCCCAGACGGACTAGCGGGGGGCAATGAGCAGTTCTTC.

The CDR3 coding sequence is TGCGCCAGCAGCCTGACAGGCTCCTACGAGCAGTACTTC. Its protein is CASSLTGSYEQYF. This rearrangement joins TRBV5-1 to TRBJ2-7; D might be TRBD1 (6 bases). Trimming took 4 bases from V and 0 from J, leaving 8 bases between them. There are 13 residues in the CDR3. Germline CDR1 and CDR2: SGHRS and YFSETQ.

The V and J genes are TRBV7-9 and TRBJ2-5, with 14 bases lining up with TRBD2. The CDR3 runs 16 residues. CDR1 is SEHNR, CDR2 FQNEAQ, per germline (reference sequence). The V segment lost 5 bases and the J segment 0 bases; nucleotides outside the gene matches: 2. The CDR3 here is CASSRTSGGNQETQYF. In nucleotides, the CDR3 is TGTGCCAGCAGCCGGACTAGCGGGGGGAACCAAGAGACCCAGTACTTC.

The rearrangement uses TRBV6-1 and TRBJ2-2; TRBD2 agrees at 10 bases. The V gene end was trimmed by 3 bases and the J gene end by 3 bases; junction bases not matched to a gene: 10. Germline V gene lookup returns CDR1 MNHNS and CDR2 SASEGT. The CDR3 spans 18 residues. The CDR3 here is CASSDGGLAEGDTGELFF. As DNA, the CDR3 is TGTGCCAGCAGTGACGGAGGACTAGCGGAAGGGGACACCGGGGAGCTGTTTTTT.

This chain connects TRBV5-4 to TRBJ2-5; the D gene is possibly TRBD2 (6 bases). The V gene lost 3 bases and the J gene lost 2 bases, with 8 bases spanning the gap. This CDR3 spans 13 amino acids. CDR1 SGHNT and CDR2 YYREEE come from the germline V gene (reference sequence). The chain's CDR3 is CASSSGLQETQYF. CDR3 nucleotide sequence: TGTGCCAGCAGCTCGGGACTTCAAGAGACCCAGTACTTC.

V usage is TRBV7-3 and J usage is TRBJ2-7; TRBD2 agrees at 7 bases. V shed 5 bases, J shed 8 bases, and the junction held 12 bases outside the gene matches. The CDR3 runs 14 residues. Looked up from germline, CDR1 is SGHTA and CDR2 is FQGTGA. The CDR3 DNA sequence: TGTGCCAGCAGCCCCTCAGCGGGACCCTATAAGCAGTACTTC. It encodes CASSPSAGPYKQYF.

This chain joins TRBV30 and TRBJ1-2; TRBD1 aligns across 9 bases. With V trimmed by 8 bases and J by 1 base, 2 bases remained unmatched. The CDR3 loop spans 12 amino acids. Germline CDR1 GTSNPN, CDR2 SVGIG (reference sequence). CDR3: CAGTGNNYGYTF. DNA of the CDR3: TGTGCCGGGACAGGGAATAACTATGGCTACACCTTC.

The rearrangement uses TRBV5-1 and TRBJ1-3; 7 bases map to TRBD1. Germline CDR1 SGHRS, CDR2 YFSETQ. V lost 4 bases and J lost 4; bases outside the gene matches: 2. The CDR3 sequence is 13 residues long. CDR3: CASSTDRGNTIYF. In nucleotides, the CDR3 is TGCGCCAGCAGCACGGACAGGGGAAACACCATATATTTT. The full variable domain, with the rest looked up from reference TRBV5-1 and TRBJ1-3, is KAGVTQTPRYLIKTRGQQVTLSCSPISGHRSVSWYQQTPGQGLQFLFEYFSETQRNKGNFPGRFSGRQFSNSRSEMNVSTLELGDSALYLCASSTDRGNTIYFGEGSWLTVV.

The CDR3, as DNA: TGTGCCAGCAGCTCCAGGACAGGGGGTCAAGAGACCCAGTACTTC. Its protein product is CASSSRTGGQETQYF. The chain has TRBV7-9 and TRBJ2-5; 10 positions agree with TRBD1. CDR1 and CDR2 from the germline V gene are SEHNR and FQNEAQ (reference sequence). The ends lost 4 bases at V and 2 bases at J; junction bases unmatched: 4. The CDR3 totals 15 residues.

This rearrangement joins TRBV7-3 to TRBJ2-1, with D perhaps TRBD2 (5 bases). The germline V and J ends were trimmed by 2 bases and 5 bases, with 13 bases remaining between them. CDR3 size: 15 residues. Germline CDR1 SGHTA, CDR2 FQGTGA. CDR3 sequence (DNA): TGTGCCAGCAGCTTACCGGCGGGCCTAAACAATGAGCAGTTCTTC. Its translation: CASSLPAGLNNEQFF.

CDR3 in amino acids: CASSGGHTNTGELFF. CDR3 coding DNA: TGTGCCAGCAGCGGGGGACACACGAACACCGGGGAGCTGTTTTTT. This chain links TRBV9 with TRBJ2-2, with TRBD1 as a possible D gene (6 bases). The V and J ends lost 3 bases and 0 bases respectively, with 9 bases between them. The CDR3 runs 15 residues. Germline loops: CDR1 SGDLS, CDR2 YYNGEE.

The V gene is TRBV6-6, the J gene TRBJ2-1; 7 bases map to TRBD1. Per the germline V gene, CDR1 is MNHNY and CDR2 is SVGAGI (reference sequence). This CDR3 contains 14 residues. V shed 6 bases, J shed 9 bases, and the junction held 11 bases outside the gene matches. CDR3 in amino acids: CASSSGTESAEQFF. CDR3 DNA sequence: TGTGCCAGCAGCTCCGGGACAGAAAGCGCTGAGCAGTTCTTC.

The chain couples TRBV6-5 to TRBJ2-7; TRBD2 matches 9 bases. This CDR3 contains 15 residues. In germline, CDR1 is MNHEY, CDR2 SVGAGI. V dropped 6 bases and J dropped 5; count of bases not matched to a gene: 11. CDR3 bases: TGTGCCAGCAGCTCATATCGACTAGCGGTGAACGAGCAGTACTTC. The encoded protein is CASSSYRLAVNEQYF.

The J gene is TRBJ1-1, the V gene TRBV6-5, with TRBD1 matching 7 bases. Trimming removed 6 bases from V and 6 bases from J; junction bases left unmatched: 13. The CDR3 length is 15 residues. Germline V CDR1 and CDR2: MNHEY, SVGAGI. The CDR3 DNA sequence: TGTGCCAGCAGCCGGGGGGGTGACAGGGAGTCTGAAGCTTTCTTT. Protein sequence: CASSRGGDRESEAFF.

The V gene is TRBV6-5, the J gene TRBJ1-1; maybe TRBD1 (5 bases). Trimming pared 2 bases from V and 8 bases from J, leaving 9 bases between. Germline loops: CDR1 MNHEY, CDR2 SVGAGI. CDR3 size: 12 residues. CDR3 coding DNA: TGTGCCAGCAGTTACAGGGGAGGGGAAGCTTTCTTT. It translates to CASSYRGGEAFF.